The 24 T cell receptor beta chains reported below all come from one sample, sequenced in a study of molecular identifiers for immune sequencing clone quantification. Via MiXCR, TCRdb re-called the PCR reads, giving one row per CDR3 protein. Among around 300,000 distinct CDR3 sequences listed, roughly 24% were seen once. What was sequenced was naive CD8+ T cells from blood, with Jurkat cell RNA spiked in. Documented subset: FACS-sorted CD8+CD4-CCR7+CD45RA+ naive T cells. These TCRs come from a human donor in good health. Some libraries in this study had Jurkat cell RNA spiked in.

As to this clonotype: A much larger clone lies one base from this, so it may be a read error. The chain uses TRBV28 and TRBJ1-5; D may be TRBD1 (5 bases). Germline values: CDR1 MDHEN, CDR2 SYDVKM. The CDR3 runs to 13 residues. The CDR3 sequence is CASSPRGIQPRHF. Here the CDR3 DNA reads TGTGCCAGCTCCCCTCGGGGGATTCAGCCCCGGCATTTT.

The sample holds a few counts of this clonotype. The chain's CDR3 is CASSLGQGQGHGYTF. CDR3 sequence (DNA): TGTGCCAGCAGCTTGGGACAGGGGCAGGGTCATGGCTACACCTTC. The V call is TRBV5-6, the J call TRBJ1-2, with 8 bases lining up with TRBD1. Germline values: CDR1 SGHDT, CDR2 YYEEEE. Trimming removed 0 bases from V and 6 bases from J; junction bases left unmatched: 7. The CDR3 runs 15 residues.

As regards this clonotype: The junction and the germline gene differ at one end; a read error may be behind it. The chain uses TRBV30 and TRBJ1-3, with D possibly TRBD1 on 5 matching bases. Germline V gene data show CDR1 as GTSNPN and CDR2 as SVGIG (reference sequence). This CDR3 comprises 15 residues. The CDR3 spells CATTPDSYSRNTIYF. In DNA, the CDR3 is TGTGCCACCACCCCCGACAGCTACTCTAGAAACACCATATATTTT.

In regard to this clonotype: Germline is not matched at one junction end, which may reflect a read error. The CDR3 spells CASRLVSPDTQYF. CDR3 DNA sequence: TGTGCCAGCCGCTTAGTCAGCCCAGATACGCAGTATTTT. This chain uses TRBV7-2 with TRBJ2-3; D is uncertain. CDR3 length equals 13 residues. Germline lookup yields CDR1 SGHTA and CDR2 FQGNSA.

This clonotype was seen once. This could be a read error, since a much larger clone is one nucleotide away. CDR3 protein: CAGSLGPGGPTDTQYF. As DNA, the CDR3 is TGTGCCGGCAGCTTAGGCCCCGGGGGGCCCACAGATACGCAGTATTTT. The chain recombines TRBV11-2 with TRBJ2-3; possibly TRBD2 for D (7 bases). The germline gives CDR1 SGHAT, CDR2 FQNNGV. The CDR3 spans 16 residues.

There are many counts of this clonotype. The chain uses TRBV6-6 and TRBJ2-3; TRBD2 might be the D (6 bases). This CDR3 comprises 17 residues. Germline assignment: CDR1 MNHNY and CDR2 SVGAGI (reference sequence). Trimming cost V 1 base and J 4 bases, with 18 bases left between them. In DNA form, the CDR3 reads TGTGCCAGCAGTTACTTAAAGGCGGGAATGAGGCCAGATACGCAGTATTTT. Translating gives CASSYLKAGMRPDTQYF.

This clonotype was seen at least ten times. The V call is TRBV7-9, the J call TRBJ2-3; TRBD2 aligns across 14 bases. The germline gives CDR1 SEHNR, CDR2 FQNEAQ (reference sequence). The V and J ends lost 0 bases and 5 bases, in that order; junction bases with no gene match: 4. The CDR3 runs 17 residues. Here the CDR3 reads CASSLAGLAGEQDTQYF. The CDR3 DNA follows: TGTGCCAGCAGCTTAGCGGGACTAGCGGGGGAACAAGATACGCAGTATTTT. Supplemented by reference TRBV7-9 and TRBJ2-3, the full variable domain reads DTGVSQNPRHKITKRGQNVTFRCDPISEHNRLYWYRQTLGQGPEFLTYFQNEAQLEKSRLLSDRFSAERPKGSFSTLEIQRTEQGDSAMYLCASSLAGLAGEQDTQYFGPGTRLTVL.

Comment on this clonotype: A much larger clonotype is one base distant, so this may be a read error. V and J are TRBV3-1 and TRBJ2-3; 7 positions match TRBD2. The CDR3 has 15 amino acids. J was trimmed by 3 bases and V by 2 bases; bases with no gene match: 5. Germline V gene data show CDR1 as LGHDT and CDR2 as YNNKEL (reference sequence). The CDR3 reads CASSQIELATDTQYF. The DNA of the CDR3 is TGTGCCAGCAGCCAAATCGAACTAGCGACAGATACGCAGTATTTT.

The DNA of the CDR3 is TGCGCCAGCAGCCCAAAATGGGGGGCCCTGATATACAATGAGCAGTTCTTC. This encodes CASSPKWGALIYNEQFF. The V gene is TRBV4-3, the J gene TRBJ2-1, with D perhaps assigned TRBD1 or TRBD2 (6 bases each). V dropped 4 bases and J dropped 4 bases, with 20 bases sitting between them. CDR1 and CDR2 (germline): LGHNA, YSLEER. The CDR3 loop spans 17 amino acids.

This clonotype was detected ten times or more. The J gene is TRBJ1-4, the V gene TRBV7-6; 7 nucleotides match TRBD1. This CDR3 contains 19 residues. The V segment lost 5 bases and the J segment 0 bases; nucleotides outside the gene matches: 15. Per germline, CDR1 SGHVS and CDR2 FNYEAQ. The CDR3 nucleotides read TGTGCCAGCAGCATCCCCCGGGACAGAGAAACCACAACTAATGAAAAACTGTTTTTT. This sequence encodes CASSIPRDRETTTNEKLFF.

V usage is TRBV30 and J usage is TRBJ1-1, with 7 bases identical to TRBD1. The junction had 25 bases not matched to a gene; V was cut back by 6 bases and J by 6 bases. Germline values: CDR1 GTSNPN, CDR2 SVGIG (reference sequence). The CDR3 length is 18 residues. CDR3 nucleotide sequence: TGTGCCTGCCGATCAGGGCAACAGGGGACTTTCGAAGGGGCTGAAGCTTTCTTT. This encodes CACRSGQQGTFEGAEAFF.

This clonotype was seen more than once but under ten times. CDR3 loop: CASSQDFQRYSPLHF. In DNA form, the CDR3 reads TGCGCCAGCAGCCAAGATTTCCAAAGGTACTCACCCCTCCACTTT. The chain employs TRBV4-1 and TRBJ1-6; D gene unclear. The CDR3 runs 15 residues. Looked up from germline, CDR1 is MGHRA and CDR2 is YSYEKL. Trimming removed 0 bases from V and 10 bases from J, with 13 bases in between.

The rearrangement uses TRBV19 and TRBJ2-4; weak D call: TRBD2 (7 bases). The germline gives CDR1 LNHDA, CDR2 SQIVND (reference sequence). The CDR3 consists of 16 residues. V shed 2 bases and J shed 0 bases, with 11 bases lying between them. The CDR3 bases are TGTGCCAGTAGTATATCCGGGGGGCTAGCCAAAAACATTCAGTACTTC. Translated, it gives CASSISGGLAKNIQYF.

A remark on this clonotype: A read error is possible here, since a much larger clone lies one base away. The rearrangement uses TRBV7-2 and TRBJ1-1; D ambiguous. CDR1 and CDR2 from the germline V gene are SGHTA and FQGNSA. This CDR3 spans 13 amino acids. The V and J ends lost 7 bases and 2 bases respectively, with 11 bases between them. The CDR3 bases are TGTGCCAGCAAATACAAGGAAAACACTGAAGCTTTCTTT. This sequence encodes CASKYKENTEAFF.

This clonotype showed up just a few times. V and J are TRBV7-9 and TRBJ2-3; D is possibly TRBD2 (6 bases). V was cut by 5 bases and J by 6 bases, with 21 bases left in between. Germline V CDR1 and CDR2: SEHNR, FQNEAQ (reference sequence). This CDR3 region has 16 residues. CDR3: CASSPYTSSERDTQYF. The DNA of the CDR3 is TGTGCCAGCAGCCCTTACACTAGCAGTGAACGGGATACGCAGTATTTT.

The rearrangement joins TRBV27 to TRBJ2-7; D is unclear. V lost 6 bases and J 3 bases, leaving 18 bases between the germline ends. CDR1 and CDR2 (germline): MNHEY, SMNVEV (reference sequence). The CDR3 has 15 residues. DNA for the CDR3: TGTGCCAGCAGCCCCGTTTGGACCGGTCTCTACGAGCAGTACTTC. Amino acid sequence: CASSPVWTGLYEQYF.

V is TRBV6-5 and J is TRBJ2-3, with a tentative D call TRBD2 (5 bases). The germline gives CDR1 MNHEY, CDR2 SVGAGI. Trimming removed 10 bases at V and 4 bases at J, with 18 bases between. There are 14 residues in the CDR3. CDR3 sequence reads: CATRTPIEADTQYF. The CDR3 DNA reads as TGTGCCACGCGGACTCCTATCGAGGCAGATACGCAGTATTTT.

This clonotype has just a few counts. The J gene is TRBJ2-3, the V gene TRBV20-1, with 10 positions matching TRBD2. The J segment lost 4 bases and the V segment lost 2 bases, leaving 9 bases of the junction unmatched. The CDR3 extends over 16 amino acids. Looked up from germline, CDR1 is DFQATT and CDR2 is SNEGSKA (reference sequence). The CDR3 region is CSARPRASGSADTQYF. CDR3 in DNA: TGCAGTGCTAGACCCCGGGCTAGCGGGAGTGCAGATACGCAGTATTTT.

This chain joins TRBV4-2 and TRBJ2-5; D may be TRBD2 (6 bases). The CDR3 consists of 16 residues. Germline V lookup: CDR1 LGHNA, CDR2 YNFKEQ. V lost 1 base to trimming and J lost 5 bases, with 17 bases between them. The CDR3 is CASSQVLEGLSETQYF. In DNA, the CDR3 is TGTGCCAGCAGCCAAGTTCTGGAGGGCCTATCCGAGACCCAGTACTTC.

This clonotype was recorded at least ten times. The chain recombines TRBV28 with TRBJ1-1; D call uncertain. The CDR3 loop spans 12 amino acids. The V end was cut by 4 bases, the J end by 5 bases, with 8 bases between. Germline lookup yields CDR1 MDHEN and CDR2 SYDVKM. CDR3 loop: CASSSSGTEAFF. The CDR3 coding sequence is TGTGCCAGCAGTTCCTCCGGGACTGAAGCTTTCTTT.

Regarding this clonotype: Being one base from a much bigger clone, this may be a read error. The chain has TRBV9 and TRBJ2-5, with D perhaps TRBD1 (6 bases). Trimming pared 2 bases from V and 3 bases from J, leaving 11 bases between. The germline CDR1 and CDR2 sequences are SGDLS and YYNGEE. This CDR3 is 14 amino acids long. The CDR3 DNA reads TGTGCCAGCAGCGTGGGGGCCCTTAAAGAGACCCAGTACTTC. It specifies CASSVGALKETQYF. Together with reference TRBV9 and TRBJ2-5, the CDR3 gives the full variable domain: DSGVTQTPKHLITATGQRVTLRCSPRSGDLSVYWYQQSLDQGLQFLIQYYNGEERAKGNILERFSAQQFPDLHSELNLSSLELGDSALYFCASSVGALKETQYFGPGTRLLVL.

This clonotype was recorded a few times. The chain is built from TRBV7-9 and TRBJ2-5; no definite D call. CDR1 and CDR2 (germline): SEHNR, FQNEAQ (reference sequence). Deletions cut 4 bases from V and 5 bases from J, with 20 bases between. CDR3 length: 16 residues. The CDR3 DNA is TGTGCCAGCAGCTCCACACAGACCGCGATCGGGGAGACCCAGTACTTC. It specifies CASSSTQTAIGETQYF. Looking up the rest from reference TRBV7-9 and TRBJ2-5 gives the full variable domain: DTGVSQNPRHKITKRGQNVTFRCDPISEHNRLYWYRQTLGQGPEFLTYFQNEAQLEKSRLLSDRFSAERPKGSFSTLEIQRTEQGDSAMYLCASSSTQTAIGETQYFGPGTRLLVL.

The count of this clonotype is one. It may be a read error: a sequence one base away is much more abundant. Without the conserved terminal phenylalanine or tryptophan, this CDR3 likely stems from a read error. The chain joins TRBV2 to TRBJ2-5; D is undetermined. V lost 8 bases to trimming and J lost 0 bases, with 10 bases between them. The germline V gene has CDR1 SNHLY and CDR2 FYNNEI. The CDR3 consists of 13 residues. In nucleotides, the CDR3 is TGTGCCAGCGATCTTACAGACCAAGAGACCCAGTACCTC. Its translation: CASDLTDQETQYL.

This clonotype was seen many times. This rearrangement joins TRBV27 to TRBJ1-5; D perhaps matches TRBD1 (6 bases). Looked up from germline, CDR1 is MNHEY and CDR2 is SMNVEV (reference sequence). CDR3 length: 14 amino acids. V was trimmed by 2 bases and J by 5 bases, leaving 10 bases between them. The CDR3 DNA reads TGTGCCAGCAGTTTAGGGGGGGCTTATCAGCCCCAGCATTTT. Residues: CASSLGGAYQPQHF.